This entry describes one TCR beta chain. This sample was taken from a study of blood T cell repertoires in COVID-19. Study at large: Samples representing acute and convalescent COVID-19 were sourced from the United States, Italy and Spain.

Losses at the gene ends were 5 bases for V and 10 bases for J; bases not matched to a gene: 6. The CDR3 extends over 15 amino acids. Germline values: CDR1 MGHDK, CDR2 SYGVNS. The data were produced by immunoSEQ multiplex PCR, yet TCRdb's version contains in-frame clones alone and is incomplete. The data show some 700,000 clones, over 80% seen once. The chain joins TRBV25-1 to TRBJ1-6; 12 bases are shared with TRBD1. The clonotype comes from a woman aged 18-29 years with acute or convalescent COVID-19. Specimen: peripheral blood. CDR3 bases: TGTGCCAGCAGTTCTCGGGACAGGGGGCACTCACCCCTCCACTTT. Its protein product is CASSSRDRGHSPLHF.